The 30 T cell receptor beta chains presented below share a single source sample, sequenced in a study of CD8+CD57+ T cells in acquired aplastic anemia. Researchers used genomic DNA as the template to profile TCR beta VDJ and CDR3. One entry per CDR3 protein results from TCRdb running MiXCR on the reads. Counted here are about 270,000 distinct CDR3 sequences, approximately 57% occurring once; the ten biggest clones make up under 8.5%. Sequences were obtained from sorted CD4+, CD8+, or CD8+CD57+ T cells (not recorded which) from PBMCs. The receptors stem from a human donor with severe aplastic anemia or a healthy control (not recorded which).

This rearrangement joins TRBV7-9 to TRBJ2-6; 7 bases map to TRBD2. Per the germline V gene, CDR1 is SEHNR and CDR2 is FQNEAQ (reference sequence). V was pared by 2 bases and J by 3 bases, with 10 bases of the junction left unmatched. The CDR3 is 18 residues long. CDR3 amino acids: CASSLNGGGKYGANVLTF. In DNA form, the CDR3 reads TGTGCCAGCAGCTTAAATGGCGGGGGAAAGTATGGGGCCAACGTCCTGACTTTC.

This clonotype was counted many times. This chain links TRBV29-1 with TRBJ1-2, with no clear D. Germline values: CDR1 SQVTM, CDR2 ANQGSEA. The CDR3 is 12 amino acids. V lost 3 bases and J 4 bases, leaving 9 bases between the germline ends. The CDR3, as DNA: TGCAGCGTTGAGGACGGCAGCTATGGCTACACCTTC. As protein: CSVEDGSYGYTF.

This clonotype was detected a few times. This chain uses TRBV7-2 with TRBJ2-5; D call uncertain. Trimming pared 3 bases from V and 4 bases from J, leaving 9 bases between. Germline V lookup: CDR1 SGHTA, CDR2 FQGNSA. This CDR3 comprises 13 residues. CDR3 bases: TGTGCCAGCAGCTTTGGGGTTTTAGAGACCCAGTACTTC. Residues: CASSFGVLETQYF.

In its sample, this clonotype was seen many times. The chain recombines TRBV30 with TRBJ1-2; D call uncertain. CDR1 is GTSNPN and CDR2 is SVGIG in the germline V gene (reference sequence). CDR3 length equals 12 residues. The V end lost 2 bases, the J end lost 8 bases, and 12 bases lay between the germline ends. CDR3 protein: CAWSQDVEGYTF. CDR3 in DNA: TGTGCCTGGAGTCAGGACGTGGAAGGCTACACCTTC.

The chain carries TRBV20-1 and TRBJ1-1; 7 nucleotides align to TRBD1. CDR1 is DFQATT, CDR2 SNEGSKA, per germline (reference sequence). The length of the CDR3 is 11 residues. V lost 6 bases to trimming and J lost 6 bases; unmatched junction nucleotides: 4. CDR3 DNA sequence: TGCAGTGCGAGGACAGGCTCTGAAGCTTTCTTT. Translating gives CSARTGSEAFF.

The rearrangement links TRBV9 to TRBJ1-2, with TRBD1 identical over 8 bases. Germline trimming cut 0 bases from V and 0 bases from J; bases unmatched to any gene: 13. The germline V gene encodes CDR1 SGDLS and CDR2 YYNGEE. The CDR3 length is 19 residues. CDR3 in amino acids: CASSVAWTGQGSSNYGYTF. Here the CDR3 DNA reads TGTGCCAGCAGCGTAGCGTGGACAGGACAGGGCTCCTCTAACTATGGCTACACCTTC.

This chain links TRBV7-8 with TRBJ2-7, with a tentative D call TRBD2 (5 bases). V was pared by 6 bases and J by 0 bases, with 9 bases between. Per germline, CDR1 SGHVS and CDR2 FQNEAQ. The CDR3 runs to 13 residues. CDR3: CASRAGVSYEQYF. DNA of the CDR3: TGTGCCAGCAGAGCCGGGGTCTCCTACGAGCAGTACTTC.

Comment on this clonotype: A junction end diverges from the germline sequence, so it may reflect a read error. This chain joins TRBV5-8 and TRBJ1-2; D is unresolved. Germline values: CDR1 SGHTS, CDR2 YDEGEE. CDR3 length: 13 residues. The CDR3 coding sequence is TGTGCCAGCAGCTTGCCCGGAACATATGGCTGCACCTTC. Its translation is CASSLPGTYGCTF.

The V and J genes are TRBV7-9 and TRBJ1-4, with D perhaps TRBD1 (6 bases). V was pared by 3 bases and J by 5 bases, with 7 bases between. Looked up from germline, CDR1 is SEHNR and CDR2 is FQNEAQ (reference sequence). This CDR3 contains 13 residues. The CDR3 reads CASSFQGNEKLFF. The CDR3 region has the DNA TGTGCCAGCAGCTTCCAGGGGAATGAAAAACTGTTTTTT.

The sample holds many counts of this clonotype. The chain is built from TRBV24-1 and TRBJ2-1, with unresolved D. V was pared by 7 bases and J by 5 bases, with 5 bases between. This CDR3 region has 11 residues. From germline, CDR1 is KGHDR and CDR2 SFDVKD. The CDR3 DNA is TGTGCCACCAGCCGGGACAATGAGCAGTTCTTC. Translation gives CATSRDNEQFF.

Turning to this clonotype: Its ends do not fully match the called genes, so a read error is possible. This rearrangement joins TRBV19 to TRBJ1-5, with TRBD1 matching 9 bases. This CDR3 has 16 residues. CDR1 and CDR2 (germline): LNHDA, SQIVND (reference sequence). CDR3 sequence reads: CASRGTGSHSSQPQHF. The CDR3 region has the DNA TGTGCCAGTAGAGGGACAGGGAGCCATAGCAGTCAGCCCCAGCATTTT.

This clonotype was seen many times. V usage is TRBV20-1 and J usage is TRBJ1-6; D is undetermined. The CDR3 length is 12 residues. CDR1 DFQATT and CDR2 SNEGSKA come from the germline V gene (reference sequence). Trimming took 3 bases from V and 6 from J, leaving 6 bases between them. As DNA, the CDR3 is TGCAGTGCTAGGATGGGTAATTCACCCCTCCACTTT. Its translation is CSARMGNSPLHF.

In the case of this clonotype: One junction end does not reproduce the germline sequence, and a read error may be involved. The chain recombines TRBV7-2 with TRBJ1-5; D gene uncertain. The CDR3 sequence is 16 residues long. Germline V CDR1 and CDR2: SGHTA, FQGNSA. Here the CDR3 DNA reads TGTGCCAGCGGTGAAGAGGGTGGGAATAGCAATCAGCCCCAACATTTT. Its translation: CASGEEGGNSNQPQHF.

V gene TRBV10-3 combines with J gene TRBJ1-4, with D perhaps TRBD1 (5 bases). V was clipped by 2 bases and J by 4 bases, with 11 bases between them. This CDR3 spans 15 amino acids. CDR1 is ENHRY and CDR2 is SYGVKD in the germline V gene. The chain's CDR3 is CAISEAGTFNEKLFF. The CDR3 coding sequence is TGTGCCATCAGTGAGGCCGGGACTTTTAATGAAAAACTGTTTTTT.

This clonotype was observed at least ten times. V usage is TRBV7-8 and J usage is TRBJ2-3, with D possibly matching TRBD1 (5 bases). The CDR3 covers 16 residues. Germline-derived CDR1 and CDR2 are SGHVS and FQNEAQ. The V end was cut by 2 bases, the J end by 1 base, with 13 bases between. CDR3 coding DNA: TGTGCCAGCAGCTTAAGTCGGCTAGGGGGCACAGATACGCAGTATTTT. It specifies CASSLSRLGGTDTQYF. The whole variable domain, remainder taken from reference TRBV7-8 and TRBJ2-3, is GAGVSQSPRYKVAKRGQDVALRCDPISGHVSLFWYQQALGQGPEFLTYFQNEAQLDKSGLPSDRFFAERPEGSVSTLKIQRTQQEDSAVYLCASSLSRLGGTDTQYFGPGTRLTVL.

V usage is TRBV7-9 and J usage is TRBJ2-5; D might be TRBD1 (6 bases). Germline values: CDR1 SEHNR, CDR2 FQNEAQ (reference sequence). This CDR3 contains 13 residues. The V and J ends lost 6 bases and 9 bases respectively, with 17 bases between them. The CDR3 region has the DNA TGTGCCAGCAGTTCCTCACAGGGTTCGGCCCAGTACTTC. Residues: CASSSSQGSAQYF.

The genes are TRBV2 and TRBJ2-3; TRBD1 agrees at 7 bases. Germline V gene lookup returns CDR1 SNHLY and CDR2 FYNNEI. The junction had 14 bases not matched to a gene; V was cut back by 9 bases and J by 8 bases. The CDR3 extends over 14 amino acids. CDR3 nucleotides: TGTGCCAGTATAGACCGGACAGGACAAGGTACGCAGTATTTT. Translating gives CASIDRTGQGTQYF.

The chain recombines TRBV24-1 with TRBJ2-3, with D possibly being TRBD1 or TRBD2 (5 bases each). The CDR3 is 14 amino acids. V gave up 10 bases and J gave up 4 bases, with 17 bases separating them. Per the germline V gene, CDR1 is KGHDR and CDR2 is SFDVKD. Here the CDR3 reads CATQGEGYADTQYF. The CDR3 DNA sequence: TGTGCCACTCAGGGAGAGGGGTATGCAGATACGCAGTATTTT.

This chain connects TRBV5-1 to TRBJ2-3, with TRBD1 matching 7 bases. The CDR3 covers 15 residues. The V and J ends lost 2 bases and 1 base, in that order; junction bases with no gene match: 4. CDR1 and CDR2 (germline): SGHRS, YFSETQ. The DNA of the CDR3 is TGCGCCAGCAGCTTCGGGACAGATCGCACAGATACGCAGTATTTT. It codes for CASSFGTDRTDTQYF.

The rearrangement uses TRBV25-1 and TRBJ1-6, with D perhaps TRBD1 (6 bases). V shed 5 bases and J shed 6 bases, with 11 bases lying between them. Germline CDR1 and CDR2: MGHDK and SYGVNS. This CDR3 is 14 amino acids long. The CDR3 loop reads CASSNGQINSPLHF. The CDR3 DNA reads as TGTGCCAGCAGTAACGGACAGATTAATTCACCCCTCCACTTT.

This chain connects TRBV15 to TRBJ2-2, with D unclear. Trimming stripped 5 bases from V and 8 bases from J, with 9 bases between. Germline CDR1 and CDR2: LNHNV and YYDKDF (reference sequence). The CDR3 contains 12 residues. CDR3 nucleotide sequence: TGTGCCACCAGCTCGTACTTAGGGGAGCTGTTTTTT. Translated, it gives CATSSYLGELFF.

V usage is TRBV7-9 and J usage is TRBJ2-7; 8 bases agree with TRBD2. The CDR3 loop spans 14 amino acids. The trim removed 5 bases at V and 2 bases at J, leaving 5 bases unmatched. CDR1 is SEHNR, CDR2 FQNEAQ, per germline (reference sequence). The CDR3 DNA sequence: TGTGCCAGCAGCCGGACTAGCTCCACCTACGAGCAGTACTTC. Translating it yields CASSRTSSTYEQYF.

This clonotype was seen only a few times. The chain is built from TRBV7-3 and TRBJ1-6; no clear D gene. The CDR3 sequence is 13 residues long. Between the trimmed V and J ends, which lost 2 bases and 7 bases, there was a span of 6 bases. Germline V gives CDR1 SGHTA, CDR2 FQGTGA. For the CDR3, the DNA is TGTGCCAGCAGCTTAGTCCGCAATTCACCCCTCCACTTT. It is translated as CASSLVRNSPLHF.

The V call is TRBV7-9, the J call TRBJ1-5, with D tentatively TRBD1 (5 bases). Trimming took 3 bases from V and 2 from J, leaving 14 bases between them. The CDR3 consists of 16 residues. Germline loops: CDR1 SEHNR, CDR2 FQNEAQ (reference sequence). The CDR3 sequence is CASSLIGHKRNQPQHF. The CDR3 DNA follows: TGTGCCAGCAGCTTGATCGGACACAAGCGCAATCAGCCCCAGCATTTT. Together with reference TRBV7-9 and TRBJ1-5, the CDR3 gives the full variable domain: DTGVSQNPRHKITKRGQNVTFRCDPISEHNRLYWYRQTLGQGPEFLTYFQNEAQLEKSRLLSDRFSAERPKGSFSTLEIQRTEQGDSAMYLCASSLIGHKRNQPQHFGDGTRLSIL.

The genes are TRBV28 and TRBJ2-7; tentatively, D is TRBD1 (6 bases). V dropped 3 bases and J dropped 1 base, with 19 bases sitting between them. The germline V gene encodes CDR1 MDHEN and CDR2 SYDVKM. The CDR3 has 17 amino acids. CDR3 in DNA: TGTGCCAGCAGTTTCGGATCGGTAGGGGGTTCTTCCTACGAGCAGTACTTC. Translation: CASSFGSVGGSSYEQYF.

This clonotype was recorded only once. This chain connects TRBV19 to TRBJ2-1; D not certain. The CDR3 has 15 amino acids. The V and J ends lost 1 base and 7 bases respectively, with 14 bases between them. In germline, CDR1 is LNHDA, CDR2 SQIVND (reference sequence). The CDR3 DNA sequence: TGTGCCAGTAGTATAGGACAAGGGCTGTGGAATGAGCAGTTCTTC. Residues: CASSIGQGLWNEQFF.

This clonotype was recorded many times. J is TRBJ2-7 and V is TRBV5-1; TRBD1 matches at 12 bases. V was pared by 0 bases and J by 2 bases, with 3 bases of the junction left unmatched. Germline V CDR1 and CDR2: SGHRS, YFSETQ. The CDR3 sequence is 16 residues long. DNA for the CDR3: TGCGCCAGCAGCTTGGACGGGACAGGGGGCACCTACGAGCAGTACTTC. As protein: CASSLDGTGGTYEQYF.

This clonotype was detected once. V and J are TRBV20-1 and TRBJ1-6, with 10 bases identical to TRBD1. J was trimmed by 13 bases and V by 3 bases; bases with no gene match: 12. CDR3 length equals 15 residues. CDR1 and CDR2 from the germline V gene are DFQATT and SNEGSKA (reference sequence). The CDR3 DNA is TGCAGTGCTAGCAGGACAGGGGGTAGCAATCAGCCCCTCCACTTT. The encoded protein is CSASRTGGSNQPLHF.

Only one count was recorded for this clonotype. The J gene is TRBJ2-1, the V gene TRBV5-1; D perhaps matches TRBD2 (5 bases). V lost 4 bases and J 0 bases, leaving 11 bases between the germline ends. CDR3 size: 15 residues. Germline V gene data show CDR1 as SGHRS and CDR2 as YFSETQ. CDR3 sequence (DNA): TGCGCCAGCAGCCGGGAACTAAGCTCCTACAATGAGCAGTTCTTC. Translating gives CASSRELSSYNEQFF.

V and J are TRBV7-9 and TRBJ1-6, with 7 bases aligning to TRBD1. V trimming: 5 bases; J trimming: 9 bases; junction bases outside the gene matches: 19. CDR1 is SEHNR, CDR2 FQNEAQ, per germline (reference sequence). CDR3 length equals 18 residues. CDR3 residues: CASSQFGSATGRISPLHF. CDR3 nucleotide sequence: TGTGCCAGCAGCCAATTCGGGAGCGCGACAGGGAGGATTTCACCCCTCCACTTT.